This T cell receptor (beta chain) derives from a study of blood T cell repertoires in COVID-19. Overall study context: COVID-19 samples, acute and convalescent, were from the United States, Italy and Spain.

This clone was found a few times. V dropped 2 bases and J dropped 0 bases, with 11 bases sitting between them. The CDR3 has 15 amino acids. Germline V CDR1 and CDR2: MDHEN, SYDVKM. Profiled with immunoSEQ multiplex PCR; TCRdb holds only in-frame clones, not every one. The sample yields around 230,000 clones, about 83% seen once. Sample: peripheral blood. The TCR sequence derives from a woman aged 50 to 60 with acute or convalescent COVID-19. The rearrangement uses TRBV28 and TRBJ2-7, with a tentative D call TRBD1 (6 bases). Written as DNA, the CDR3 is TGTGCCAGCAGTTTAGCCAGGGGATCCTCCTACGAGCAGTACTTC. Its translation: CASSLARGSSYEQYF.